The 19 T cell receptor beta chains in this list originate from one sample, sequenced in a study of blood T cell repertoires in COVID-19. Clones were read by immunoSEQ multiplex PCR, and TCRdb kept only the in-frame ones, dropping some. The profile shows around 140,000 clones, around 81% of them singletons. Sequencing used peripheral blood. The receptors shown here come from a human donor in a cohort sampled during active COVID-19.

The chain employs TRBV19 and TRBJ1-2; D is uncertain. Trimming pared 3 bases from V and 3 bases from J, leaving 14 bases between. CDR3 length: 15 amino acids. CDR1 is LNHDA, CDR2 SQIVND, per germline (reference sequence). The CDR3 sequence is CASSIPGRNDYGYTF. The CDR3 coding sequence is TGTGCCAGTAGTATCCCCGGGAGAAACGACTATGGCTACACCTTC.

This clone was seen a single time. The CDR3 DNA reads as TGCAGCGTTGGAACTAGCGGGAGTGATGAGCAGTTCTTC. Its protein product is CSVGTSGSDEQFF. V usage is TRBV29-1 and J usage is TRBJ2-1; 11 positions agree with TRBD2. The J segment lost 8 bases and the V segment lost 4 bases, leaving 4 bases of the junction unmatched. The CDR3 sequence is 13 residues long. CDR1 is SQVTM, CDR2 ANQGSEA, per germline.

This CDR3 is CATSDPTRSYNEQFF. The CDR3 nucleotides are TGTGCCACCAGTGACCCGACACGCTCCTACAATGAGCAGTTCTTC. This sequence joins TRBV24-1 and TRBJ2-1; no reliable D call. V dropped 4 bases and J dropped 0 bases, with 9 bases sitting between them. CDR3 length equals 15 residues. Germline CDR1 and CDR2: KGHDR and SFDVKD.

The rearrangement uses TRBV3-1 (or the pseudogene TRBV3-2) and TRBJ1-1; 9 nucleotides match TRBD1. J gave up 5 bases and V 10 bases, and 5 bases lay outside the gene matches. Germline-derived CDR1 and CDR2 are LGHDT and YNNKEL (reference sequence). The CDR3 covers 12 residues. DNA for the CDR3: TGTGCCACACGGACAGGGGAGACTGAAGCTTTCTTT. Translated: CATRTGETEAFF.

The J gene is TRBJ1-3, the V gene TRBV18; D gene uncertain. The germline V gene has CDR1 KGHSH and CDR2 LQKENI. V lost 3 bases to trimming and J lost 4 bases, with 10 bases between them. This CDR3 has 14 residues. In nucleotides, the CDR3 is TGTGCCAGCTCACCGGCGGGCTCCGGAAACACCATATATTTT. Translation gives CASSPAGSGNTIYF.

The chain has TRBV28 and TRBJ2-7; TRBD2 matches at 11 bases. V trimming: 6 bases; J trimming: 0 bases; junction bases outside the gene matches: 7. The CDR3 consists of 16 residues. CDR1 is MDHEN, CDR2 SYDVKM, per germline. The CDR3 is CASSRPGLAASYEQYF. CDR3 coding DNA: TGTGCCAGCAGCCGCCCGGGACTAGCGGCCTCCTACGAGCAGTACTTC.

The rearrangement joins TRBV30 to TRBJ2-7; 8 bases are shared with TRBD1. Germline CDR1 is GTSNPN and CDR2 is SVGIG (reference sequence). The CDR3 is made up of 15 amino acids. J was trimmed by 0 bases and V by 5 bases; bases with no gene match: 9. The CDR3 coding sequence is TGTGCCTGGGGACAGGGCCTTTCTCCCTCCTACGAGCAGTACTTC. Residues: CAWGQGLSPSYEQYF.

This rearrangement joins TRBV6-1 to TRBJ1-2; 7 bases map to TRBD1. V lost 4 bases and J lost 0; bases outside the gene matches: 11. Germline lookup yields CDR1 MNHNS and CDR2 SASEGT. The CDR3 sequence is 17 residues long. The CDR3 spells CASSAKRQGLANYGYTF. The DNA of the CDR3 is TGTGCCAGCAGTGCTAAGAGACAGGGCTTAGCTAACTATGGCTACACCTTC.

This clone was recorded once. The V call is TRBV14, the J call TRBJ2-1; D is ambiguous. V was shortened by 1 base and J by 9 bases, with 7 bases between the two germline ends. The CDR3 spans 12 residues. CDR1 is SGHDN and CDR2 is FVKESK in the germline V gene. CDR3 nucleotide sequence: TGTGCCAGCAGCCAAGCCGTCGGTGAGCAGTTCTTC. Amino acid sequence: CASSQAVGEQFF.

This sequence joins TRBV5-1 and TRBJ2-3, with 8 bases aligning to TRBD2. This CDR3 is built from 15 residues. Germline trimming cut 5 bases from V and 4 bases from J; bases unmatched to any gene: 9. CDR1 is SGHRS, CDR2 YFSETQ, per germline. Here the CDR3 reads CASSSSGGRSDTQYF. In DNA form, the CDR3 reads TGCGCCAGCAGTTCGTCAGGCGGGAGGTCAGATACGCAGTATTTT.

This clone appeared a single time. DNA of the CDR3: TGTGCCAGTAGTATTGGACAGGCGACCTACGAGCAGTACTTC. Amino acid sequence: CASSIGQATYEQYF. The gene calls are TRBV19 and TRBJ2-7; 7 bases line up with TRBD1. Unmatched junction bases numbered 4, after V lost 3 bases and J lost 2 bases. This CDR3 is 14 amino acids long. In germline, CDR1 is LNHDA, CDR2 SQIVND (reference sequence). The full variable domain, completed using reference TRBV19 and TRBJ2-7, is DGGITQSPKYLFRKEGQNVTLSCEQNLNHDAMYWYRQDPGQGLRLIYYSQIVNDFQKGDIAEGYSVSREKKESFPLTVTSAQKNPTAFYLCASSIGQATYEQYFGPGTRLTVT.

The chain joins TRBV15 to TRBJ2-5, with TRBD2 matching over 7 bases. J was trimmed by 4 bases and V by 3 bases; bases with no gene match: 2. This CDR3 has 13 residues. From germline, CDR1 is LNHNV and CDR2 YYDKDF (reference sequence). The CDR3 loop is CATSSPGGETQYF. The CDR3 DNA reads as TGTGCCACCAGCAGTCCGGGAGGAGAGACCCAGTACTTC.

This chain uses TRBV6-5 with TRBJ1-5; 7 bases line up with TRBD1. J was trimmed by 2 bases and V by 6 bases; bases with no gene match: 7. Germline assignment: CDR1 MNHEY and CDR2 SVGAGI. The CDR3 totals 15 residues. The CDR3 DNA follows: TGTGCCAGCAGACGACAGGGACTGGGCAATCAGCCCCAGCATTTT. It codes for CASRRQGLGNQPQHF.

This chain joins TRBV2 and TRBJ2-2; possible D gene TRBD1, 5 bases. Germline V CDR1 and CDR2: SNHLY, FYNNEI. This CDR3 has 14 amino acids. Trimming shortened V by 0 bases and J by 6 bases, and 8 bases separated the two germline ends. CDR3 DNA: TGTGCCAGCAGTGAAGCGGGGCCGGCCGGGGAGCTGTTTTTT. Its translation is CASSEAGPAGELFF.

The chain has TRBV10-3 and TRBJ2-4; 14 nucleotides match TRBD2. The V gene end was trimmed by 0 bases and the J gene end by 9 bases; junction bases not matched to a gene: 10. The CDR3 is made up of 18 amino acids. Germline CDR1 reads ENHRY; CDR2 reads SYGVKD. CDR3 sequence reads: CAISESIGLAGGRAIQYF. The DNA of the CDR3 is TGTGCCATCAGTGAGTCGATAGGACTAGCGGGAGGAAGAGCCATTCAGTACTTC.

V is TRBV20-1 and J is TRBJ2-7, with TRBD2 identical over 12 bases. The CDR3 totals 15 residues. CDR1 DFQATT and CDR2 SNEGSKA come from the germline V gene (reference sequence). Germline trimming cut 3 bases from V and 4 bases from J; bases unmatched to any gene: 7. CDR3 region: CSASATSGRIYEQYF. The DNA for the CDR3 is TGCAGTGCTAGTGCGACTAGCGGGAGAATATACGAGCAGTACTTC.

This clone was seen just once. The chain links TRBV6-1 to TRBJ2-2; 12 positions match TRBD2. CDR1 is MNHNS, CDR2 SASEGT, per germline. The CDR3 has 19 residues. Germline trimming cut 2 bases from V and 1 base from J; bases unmatched to any gene: 8. The CDR3 sequence is CASSELGLAGRRNTGELFF. In nucleotides, the CDR3 is TGTGCCAGCAGTGAATTGGGACTAGCGGGTCGACGGAACACCGGGGAGCTGTTTTTT.

V usage is TRBV7-2 and J usage is TRBJ2-7, with 8 bases aligning to TRBD2. The CDR3 totals 14 residues. The V and J ends lost 2 bases and 7 bases, in that order; junction bases with no gene match: 7. Germline CDR1 reads SGHTA; CDR2 reads FQGNSA. The CDR3 reads CASSLWREEEEQYF. CDR3 bases: TGTGCCAGCAGCTTATGGCGGGAGGAGGAAGAGCAGTACTTC.

This clone appeared many times. The chain couples TRBV2 to TRBJ2-1; 11 bases match TRBD2. Germline V gene data show CDR1 as SNHLY and CDR2 as FYNNEI. Trimming took 4 bases from V and 10 from J; bases not matched to a gene: 6. The CDR3 is made up of 14 amino acids. The CDR3 nucleotides are TGTGCCAGCAGTGCGGGACTAGCGGACGGCGAGCAGTTCTTC. The encoded protein is CASSAGLADGEQFF. Full variable domain (missing parts from reference TRBV2 and TRBJ2-1): EPEVTQTPSHQVTQMGQEVILRCVPISNHLYFYWYRQILGQKVEFLVSFYNNEISEKSEIFDDQFSVERPDGSNFTLKIRSTKLEDSAMYFCASSAGLADGEQFFGPGTRLTVL.